Listed here are 18 T cell receptor beta chains from one sample, sequenced in a study of T cell changes during pregnancy in multiple sclerosis. Produced via immunoSEQ multiplex PCR; TCRdb's table is partial and in-frame only. The sample has about 24,000 clones, about nine tenths seen once. Sequenced here: CD8+ T cells from peripheral blood mononuclear cells, sampled in the first trimester of pregnancy. Source of these receptors: a female donor in good health, enrolled as a control in a pregnancy study.

This sequence joins TRBV7-9 and TRBJ2-7; D remains ambiguous. V lost 5 bases to trimming and J lost 1 base, with 9 bases between them. Per germline, CDR1 SEHNR and CDR2 FQNEAQ (reference sequence). The CDR3 runs 13 residues. CDR3 loop: CASSHERSYEQYF. CDR3 nucleotide sequence: TGTGCCAGCAGCCACGAGCGATCCTACGAGCAGTACTTC. Supplemented by reference TRBV7-9 and TRBJ2-7, the full variable domain reads DTGVSQNPRHKITKRGQNVTFRCDPISEHNRLYWYRQTLGQGPEFLTYFQNEAQLEKSRLLSDRFSAERPKGSFSTLEIQRTEQGDSAMYLCASSHERSYEQYFGPGTRLTVT.

The chain joins TRBV7-9 to TRBJ1-3; D unresolved. The CDR3 contains 15 residues. Trimming took off 1 base at V and 0 bases at J, with 7 bases between the two ends. In germline, CDR1 is SEHNR, CDR2 FQNEAQ (reference sequence). The CDR3: CASSLELNSGNTIYF. For the CDR3, the DNA is TGTGCCAGCAGCTTAGAACTGAACTCTGGAAACACCATATATTTT. Looking up the rest from reference TRBV7-9 and TRBJ1-3 gives the full variable domain: DTGVSQNPRHKITKRGQNVTFRCDPISEHNRLYWYRQTLGQGPEFLTYFQNEAQLEKSRLLSDRFSAERPKGSFSTLEIQRTEQGDSAMYLCASSLELNSGNTIYFGEGSWLTVV.

The gene calls are TRBV6-4 and TRBJ2-2; 8 bases line up with TRBD2. There are 16 residues in the CDR3. With V trimmed by 0 bases and J by 0 bases, 0 bases remained unmatched. CDR1 MRHNA and CDR2 SNTAGT come from the germline V gene. DNA for the CDR3: TGTGCCAGCAGTGACTCAGCGGGGGCGAACACCGGGGAGCTGTTTTTT. Protein sequence: CASSDSAGANTGELFF.

This clone appeared a few times. The J gene is TRBJ1-6, the V gene TRBV6-5; D is unclear. Looked up from germline, CDR1 is MNHEY and CDR2 is SVGAGI. The germline V and J ends were trimmed by 5 bases and 7 bases, with 9 bases remaining between them. This CDR3 spans 13 amino acids. The CDR3 sequence: CASSLTPNSPLHF. The CDR3 nucleotides read TGTGCCAGCAGTCTAACGCCGAATTCACCCCTCCACTTT.

The chain joins TRBV10-2 to TRBJ1-6; D gene uncertain. This CDR3 is built from 16 residues. Germline CDR1 reads WSHSY; CDR2 reads SAAADI. V lost 5 bases, J lost 0 bases, and 11 bases lay in between. The CDR3 DNA is TGCGCCAGCAGTTTGGGCGCGAGCTCCTATAATTCACCCCTCCACTTT. Protein product: CASSLGASSYNSPLHF.

This clone appeared a single time. This chain uses TRBV4-3 with TRBJ1-4; D is unclear. Trimming removed 0 bases from V and 8 bases from J, with 13 bases in between. The germline CDR1 and CDR2 sequences are LGHNA and YSLEER. The CDR3 runs to 15 residues. The CDR3 protein is CASSQDREGGEKLFF. The CDR3 DNA is TGCGCCAGCAGCCAAGATAGGGAGGGCGGGGAAAAACTGTTTTTT.

CDR3 amino acids: CASSLGAGGNTEAFF. The CDR3 bases are TGTGCCAGCAGCTTAGGGGCAGGAGGGAACACTGAAGCTTTCTTT. The V gene is TRBV11-3, the J gene TRBJ1-1; D gene ambiguous. V was trimmed by 1 base and J by 1 base, leaving 10 bases between them. CDR3 length: 15 amino acids. Per germline, CDR1 SGHNT and CDR2 YENEEA.

The chain recombines TRBV6-5 with TRBJ1-1; no clear D gene. Looked up from germline, CDR1 is MNHEY and CDR2 is SVGAGI. The CDR3 is 12 amino acids. V was clipped by 8 bases and J by 7 bases, with 14 bases between them. The CDR3 DNA sequence: TGTGCCAGCCAAGAGAACAGTCTTGAAGCTTTCTTT. Protein: CASQENSLEAFF.

The V call is TRBV28, the J call TRBJ2-1, with 12 positions matching TRBD2. The CDR3 extends over 15 amino acids. The germline V gene has CDR1 MDHEN and CDR2 SYDVKM. After removal of 6 bases from V and 5 bases from J, the junction contained 5 bases not matched to a gene. The CDR3 region has the DNA TGTGCCAGCAGCCCGACTAGCGGGGGCAACAATGAGCAGTTCTTC. It yields the protein CASSPTSGGNNEQFF.

The rearrangement uses TRBV4-3 and TRBJ1-6; 7 bases line up with TRBD1. J lost 7 bases, V lost 0 bases, and 9 bases had no gene match. Germline V lookup: CDR1 LGHNA, CDR2 YSLEER. The CDR3 has 17 residues. The DNA of the CDR3 is TGCGCCAGCAGCCAAGATGATACAGGGGCTAAAAATTCACCCCTCCACTTT. Amino acid sequence: CASSQDDTGAKNSPLHF.

CDR3 nucleotides: TGTGCCAGCAGTTCCGCAGGGGCATCCTACAATGAGCAGTTCTTC. Protein product: CASSSAGASYNEQFF. V usage is TRBV27 and J usage is TRBJ2-1; D perhaps matches TRBD1 (6 bases). Germline CDR1 and CDR2: MNHEY and SMNVEV (reference sequence). The CDR3 runs 15 residues. V was trimmed by 4 bases and J by 1 base, leaving 11 bases between them.

The rearrangement uses TRBV29-1 and TRBJ1-3; D remains unclear. Per germline, CDR1 SQVTM and CDR2 ANQGSEA. The V end was cut by 5 bases, the J end by 5 bases, with 13 bases between. This CDR3 is built from 13 residues. The CDR3 spells CSVLGDKRNTIYF. CDR3 bases: TGCAGCGTTTTGGGAGACAAGCGAAACACCATATATTTT.

The chain joins TRBV4-3 to TRBJ1-4; no clear D. Germline CDR1 reads LGHNA; CDR2 reads YSLEER. Trimming left V 0 bases short and J 5 bases short, with 7 bases between. CDR3 length: 14 amino acids. The CDR3 region is CASSQEYGNEKLFF. CDR3 DNA sequence: TGCGCCAGCAGCCAAGAATACGGGAATGAAAAACTGTTTTTT.

The V call is TRBV9, the J call TRBJ2-7; 9 bases agree with TRBD2. V trimming: 3 bases; J trimming: 0 bases; junction bases outside the gene matches: 7. This CDR3 contains 16 residues. Germline values: CDR1 SGDLS, CDR2 YYNGEE. This CDR3 reads CASSATVAGDSYEQYF. In DNA form, the CDR3 reads TGTGCCAGCAGCGCCACGGTAGCGGGGGACTCCTACGAGCAGTACTTC. The full variable domain, in which reference TRBV9 and TRBJ2-7 provide the parts outside the CDR3, is DSGVTQTPKHLITATGQRVTLRCSPRSGDLSVYWYQQSLDQGLQFLIQYYNGEERAKGNILERFSAQQFPDLHSELNLSSLELGDSALYFCASSATVAGDSYEQYFGPGTRLTVT.

The DNA for the CDR3 is TGTGCCAGCAGCCTTAATCAGGGGGATCAGCCCCAGCATTTT. It translates to CASSLNQGDQPQHF. The rearrangement uses TRBV7-9 and TRBJ1-5; 7 bases map to TRBD1. Unmatched junction bases numbered 6, after V lost 5 bases and J lost 5 bases. Germline CDR1 reads SEHNR; CDR2 reads FQNEAQ (reference sequence). The CDR3 length is 14 residues.

The V call is TRBV29-1, the J call TRBJ2-7, with 7 nucleotides matching TRBD1. J gave up 0 bases and V 7 bases, and 6 bases lay outside the gene matches. Germline CDR1 SQVTM, CDR2 ANQGSEA. The CDR3 loop spans 13 amino acids. The DNA of the CDR3 is TGCAGCGCTGCAGGGGGAAGCTCCTACGAGCAGTACTTC. It translates to CSAAGGSSYEQYF.

This rearrangement joins TRBV7-8 to TRBJ1-5; D perhaps matches TRBD1 (6 bases). CDR1 is SGHVS and CDR2 is FQNEAQ in the germline V gene. Trimming left V 2 bases short and J 2 bases short, with 10 bases between. The CDR3 totals 15 residues. Written as DNA, the CDR3 is TGTGCCAGCAGCTTAACGAGACAGGGCAATCAGCCCCAGCATTTT. Its protein is CASSLTRQGNQPQHF.

The chain is built from TRBV2 and TRBJ1-5; D is uncertain. V lost 7 bases and J lost 2, with 15 bases in between. Germline CDR1 and CDR2: SNHLY and FYNNEI. The CDR3 loop spans 15 amino acids. CDR3 region: CASNRGGFGNQPQHF. Written as DNA, the CDR3 is TGTGCCAGCAACCGAGGAGGTTTTGGCAATCAGCCCCAGCATTTT.